A selection of T cell receptor beta chains follows, all from one sample in a study of blood T cells in healthy people across ages. TCRdb used MiXCR to reprocess the 5' RACE reads, holding one entry per CDR3 protein. The table shows roughly 1.4 million distinct CDR3 sequences, with approximately 59% occurring only once. Material for sequencing was blood. These receptors were collected from a man aged 18 to 29 in good health. Both conserved end residues are part of each CDR3. D genes are given only for firm matches. Rows may omit the clone size; those that give it use once, few, many or a size class.

v_call	clone_size	j_call	d_call	cdr3_nt	cdr3_aa
TRBV4-1	NA	TRBJ2-7	NA	TGCGCCAGCAGCCAAGTTATACCAGGGGACTACGAGCAGTACTTC	CASSQVIPGDYEQYF
TRBV2	NA	TRBJ1-5	NA	TGTGCCAGCAGTGTATGGCGGATGTCCAATCAGCCGCAGCATTTT	CASSVWRMSNQPQHF
TRBV21-1	NA	TRBJ1-6	NA	TGTGCCAGCAGACCTCGGACAGGGACGGGTTCACCCCTCCACTTT	CASRPRTGTGSPLHF
TRBV3-1	NA	TRBJ2-7	NA	TGTGCCAGCAGCCAAGAGACACGGGCCTACTACGAGCAGTACTTC	CASSQETRAYYEQYF
TRBV15	NA	TRBJ2-5	TRBD2	TGTGCCACCAGCAGATGGGCGGGACTGGGAGGGCAGTACTTC	CATSRWAGLGGQYF
TRBV7-8	NA	TRBJ2-5	NA	TGTGCCAGCAGCCCGGGACGGTTCCAAGAGACCCAGTACTTC	CASSPGRFQETQYF
TRBV10-1	once	TRBJ2-7	NA	TGCGCCAGCATCCCCTTCCAAAACATCGAGCAGTACTTC	CASIPFQNIEQYF
TRBV12-3/TRBV12-4	once	TRBJ2-5	TRBD2	TGTGCCGGCAGTTTAAACCTAGCGGGGGGTCAAGAGACCCAGTACTTC	CAGSLNLAGGQETQYF
TRBV12-3/TRBV12-4	NA	TRBJ1-4	NA	TGTGCCAGCAGTTTAGCGGACAGAATTCTTGAAAAACTGTTTTTT	CASSLADRILEKLFF
TRBV18	NA	TRBJ1-4	NA	TGTGCCAGCTCACCCCTGATCTCGGGGTCAAATGAAAAACTGTTTTTT	CASSPLISGSNEKLFF
TRBV29-1	few	TRBJ2-1	NA	TGCAGCGTTGAACCAGCTGGCGATGAGCAGTTCTTC	CSVEPAGDEQFF
TRBV11-1	NA	TRBJ2-1	NA	TGTGCCAGCAGCCCGCTTTATAAGAGGGGTGAGCAGTTCTTC	CASSPLYKRGEQFF
TRBV7-8	many	TRBJ1-2	NA	TGTGCCAGCAGTCGGAGCACCTATGGCTACACCTTC	CASSRSTYGYTF
TRBV20-1	NA	TRBJ2-2	TRBD2	TGCAGTGCCGGACTAGACACCGGGGAGCTGTTTTTT	CSAGLDTGELFF
TRBV4-1	NA	TRBJ2-2	NA	TGCGCCAGCAGCCAAGATCCGGCTAAAGTGGGCACCGGGGAGCTGTTTTTT	CASSQDPAKVGTGELFF
TRBV4-3	few	TRBJ2-1	TRBD1	TGCGCCAGCAGCCAAGATCTAGGAACAGGGGGGACGGATGAGCAGTTCTTC	CASSQDLGTGGTDEQFF
TRBV27	NA	TRBJ1-1	TRBD1	TGTGCCAGCAGGACAGGGACATTGTACACTGAAGCTTTCTTT	CASRTGTLYTEAFF
TRBV21-1	NA	TRBJ2-3	NA	TGTGCCAGCAGCAAAGCTTTTTATAGGGACAGCGAGACAGATACGCAGTATTTT	CASSKAFYRDSETDTQYF
TRBV2	few	TRBJ2-7	NA	TGTGCCAGCAGTGAATCCCGAACGAGCTCCTACGAGCAGTACTTC	CASSESRTSSYEQYF
TRBV20-1	once	TRBJ1-2	TRBD1	TGCAGTGCTAGAGATGAAGCAGGGGGCCATGGCTACACCTTC	CSARDEAGGHGYTF